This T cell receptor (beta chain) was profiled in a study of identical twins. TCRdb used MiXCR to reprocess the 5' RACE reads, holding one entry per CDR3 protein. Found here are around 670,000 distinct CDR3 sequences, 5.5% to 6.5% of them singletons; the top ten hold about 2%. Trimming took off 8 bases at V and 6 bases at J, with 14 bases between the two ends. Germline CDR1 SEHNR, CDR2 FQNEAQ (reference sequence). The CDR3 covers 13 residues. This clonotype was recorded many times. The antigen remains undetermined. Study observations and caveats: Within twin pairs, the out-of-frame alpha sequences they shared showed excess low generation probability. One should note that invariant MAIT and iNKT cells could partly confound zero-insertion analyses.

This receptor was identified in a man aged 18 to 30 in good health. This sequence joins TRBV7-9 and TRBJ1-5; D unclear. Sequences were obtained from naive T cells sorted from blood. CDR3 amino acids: CASQKGGSQPQHF. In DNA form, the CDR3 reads TGTGCCAGCCAAAAAGGAGGGTCTCAGCCCCAGCATTTT.